Presented here are 14 T cell receptor beta chains from one specimen sequenced in a study of T cells after yellow fever vaccination. MiXCR was run by TCRdb on the 5' RACE reads, yielding one entry per CDR3 protein. The top ten clones hold under 30% of a sample with approximately 330,000 distinct CDR3 sequences, approximately 4% of them seen once. Material: PBMCs, obtained 5 days after the yellow fever booster vaccination. The source of these receptors is a man between 18 and 29 years old who received the YFV17D yellow fever vaccine.

V gene TRBV5-1 combines with J gene TRBJ2-7, with D perhaps given as TRBD1 or TRBD2 (6 bases each). Trimming stripped 0 bases from V and 6 bases from J, with 10 bases between. Germline CDR1 and CDR2: SGHRS and YFSETQ. The CDR3 runs 13 residues. CDR3 sequence reads: CASSLAGAVEQYF. For the CDR3, the DNA is TGCGCCAGCAGCTTGGCGGGGGCCGTCGAGCAGTACTTC.

The CDR3 region is CSASGSLKQGKGPGNTIYF. CDR3 nucleotide sequence: TGCAGTGCTTCCGGCTCCCTGAAACAGGGGAAGGGGCCTGGAAACACCATATATTTT. This chain uses TRBV20-1 with TRBJ1-3; 7 bases agree with TRBD1. J was trimmed by 2 bases and V by 5 bases; bases with no gene match: 21. The CDR3 loop spans 19 amino acids. Germline CDR1 DFQATT, CDR2 SNEGSKA (reference sequence).

This clonotype was detected many times. V usage is TRBV4-2 and J usage is TRBJ2-1, with TRBD2 identical over 8 bases. Germline lookup yields CDR1 LGHNA and CDR2 YNFKEQ. The CDR3 length is 16 residues. Unmatched junction bases numbered 9, after V lost 0 bases and J lost 8 bases. The CDR3 protein is CASSQEISGLGYEQFF. DNA of the CDR3: TGTGCCAGCAGCCAAGAGATTTCGGGACTAGGTTATGAGCAGTTCTTC.

This clonotype was counted many times. The gene calls are TRBV27 and TRBJ2-7; 11 bases line up with TRBD1. The CDR3 runs 15 residues. Germline lookup yields CDR1 MNHEY and CDR2 SMNVEV (reference sequence). Unmatched junction bases numbered 6, after V lost 3 bases and J lost 5 bases. This chain's CDR3 is CASSFDGTGGHEQYF. As DNA, the CDR3 is TGTGCCAGCAGTTTTGACGGGACAGGGGGGCACGAGCAGTACTTC.

This clonotype was seen a few times. The chain employs TRBV3-1 and TRBJ2-7; no clear D gene. Trimming took off 3 bases at V and 4 bases at J, with 16 bases between the two ends. Germline V gene data show CDR1 as LGHDT and CDR2 as YNNKEL (reference sequence). This CDR3 has 15 residues. The CDR3 coding sequence is TGTGCCAGCAGCCAGTGGGTTTTTAACTCGTACGAGCAGTACTTC. Translation: CASSQWVFNSYEQYF.

The chain is built from TRBV10-3 and TRBJ2-1, with 10 bases fitting TRBD2. The germline V gene encodes CDR1 ENHRY and CDR2 SYGVKD. V trimming: 4 bases; J trimming: 0 bases; junction bases outside the gene matches: 0. There are 15 residues in the CDR3. DNA of the CDR3: TGTGCCATCAGTGGACTAGCGGGCTCCTACAATGAGCAGTTCTTC. This sequence encodes CAISGLAGSYNEQFF.

This clonotype was seen more than once but under ten times. V and J are TRBV4-3 and TRBJ1-3, with 7 bases lining up with TRBD1. J gave up 0 bases and V 4 bases, and 6 bases lay outside the gene matches. CDR1 is LGHNA and CDR2 is YSLEER in the germline V gene. This CDR3 region has 16 residues. CDR3 in amino acids: CASSRSWTGSGNTIYF. The CDR3 DNA follows: TGCGCCAGCAGCCGTAGTTGGACAGGCTCTGGAAACACCATATATTTT.

This clonotype has at least ten counts. V is TRBV28 and J is TRBJ1-4; no definite D call. CDR1 and CDR2 (germline): MDHEN, SYDVKM. Trimming shortened V by 6 bases and J by 8 bases, and 13 bases separated the two germline ends. The CDR3 length is 13 residues. This CDR3 is CASSRLSKEKLFF. The CDR3 DNA sequence: TGTGCCAGCAGCCGCCTAAGTAAAGAAAAACTGTTTTTT. The whole variable domain, filled in from reference TRBV28 and TRBJ1-4, reads DVKVTQSSRYLVKRTGEKVFLECVQDMDHENMFWYRQDPGLGLRLIYFSYDVKMKEKGDIPEGYSVSREKKERFSLILESASTNQTSMYLCASSRLSKEKLFFGSGTQLSVL.

This clonotype was seen a handful of times. V and J are TRBV12-3 or TRBV12-4 and TRBJ1-6; 8 bases agree with TRBD1. V lost 3 bases, J lost 10 bases, and 8 bases stayed unmatched. CDR3 size: 15 residues. The CDR3 region is CASSFTTGADSPLHF. The DNA of the CDR3 is TGTGCCAGCAGTTTTACGACAGGGGCCGACTCACCCCTCCACTTT.

This chain links TRBV7-9 with TRBJ2-3; D is unclear. The germline V gene has CDR1 SEHNR and CDR2 FQNEAQ (reference sequence). This CDR3 is 14 amino acids long. V was trimmed by 5 bases and J by 4 bases, leaving 13 bases between them. The CDR3: CASSPFRVADTQYF. DNA for the CDR3: TGTGCCAGCAGCCCGTTTCGAGTGGCAGATACGCAGTATTTT.

This clonotype showed up many times. The CDR3 coding sequence is TGTGCCAGCAGTTACTCTCGCAGGGGACGGTCTGGAAACACCATATATTTT. Translated, it gives CASSYSRRGRSGNTIYF. This chain links TRBV12-3 or TRBV12-4 with TRBJ1-3; D may be TRBD1 (6 bases). V lost 4 bases, J lost 1 base, and 17 bases lay in between. The CDR3 is 17 residues long.

V is TRBV5-1 and J is TRBJ2-5; D perhaps matches TRBD2 (7 bases). CDR3 length: 13 amino acids. V was clipped by 2 bases and J by 6 bases, with 11 bases between them. Germline-derived CDR1 and CDR2 are SGHRS and YFSETQ. In nucleotides, the CDR3 is TGCGCCAGCAGCTTCGGGGGGCCGCAGACCCAGTACTTC. Protein sequence: CASSFGGPQTQYF.

This chain links TRBV28 with TRBJ1-6; 7 positions match TRBD1. CDR1 is MDHEN, CDR2 SYDVKM, per germline. This CDR3 spans 16 amino acids. Germline trimming cut 3 bases from V and 6 bases from J; bases unmatched to any gene: 8. CDR3: CASSFRGRGRNSPLHF. For the CDR3, the DNA is TGTGCCAGCAGTTTCCGTGGAAGGGGGCGTAATTCACCCCTCCACTTT.

This clonotype was seen at least ten times. The chain has TRBV10-3 and TRBJ1-6, with 8 bases identical to TRBD1. This CDR3 spans 19 amino acids. Per the germline V gene, CDR1 is ENHRY and CDR2 is SYGVKD. V lost 3 bases and J lost 0; bases outside the gene matches: 10. DNA of the CDR3: TGTGCCATCAGTGACCAGTCAACAGGGGGAAGCTCCTATAATTCACCCCTCCACTTT. It specifies CAISDQSTGGSSYNSPLHF.